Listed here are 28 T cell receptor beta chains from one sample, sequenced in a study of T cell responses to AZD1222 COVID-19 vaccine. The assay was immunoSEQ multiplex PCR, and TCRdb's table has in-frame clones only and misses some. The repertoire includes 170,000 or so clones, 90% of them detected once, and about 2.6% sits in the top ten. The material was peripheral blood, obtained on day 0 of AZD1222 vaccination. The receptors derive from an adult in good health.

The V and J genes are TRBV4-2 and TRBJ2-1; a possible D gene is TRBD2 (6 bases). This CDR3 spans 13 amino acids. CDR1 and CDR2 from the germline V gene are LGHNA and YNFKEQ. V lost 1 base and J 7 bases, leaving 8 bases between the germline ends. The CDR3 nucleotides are TGTGCCAGCAGCCAAGGGGGGGTAAATGAGCAGTTCTTC. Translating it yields CASSQGGVNEQFF.

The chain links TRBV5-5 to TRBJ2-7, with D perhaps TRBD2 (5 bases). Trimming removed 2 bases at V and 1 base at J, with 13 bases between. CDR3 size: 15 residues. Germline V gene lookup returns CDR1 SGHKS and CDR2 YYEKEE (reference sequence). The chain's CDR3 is CASSFGVGSSYEQYF. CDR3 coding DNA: TGTGCCAGCAGCTTCGGGGTGGGTTCGTCCTACGAGCAGTACTTC.

In nucleotides, the CDR3 is TGTGCCAGCAGTTACCCGCCAAGGACGGCCTACGAGCAGTACTTC. Translating gives CASSYPPRTAYEQYF. V usage is TRBV6-2 or TRBV6-3 and J usage is TRBJ2-7; no clear D gene. V gave up 2 bases and J gave up 2 bases, with 13 bases separating them. The CDR3 runs to 15 residues. The germline V gene has CDR1 MNHEY and CDR2 SVGEGT.

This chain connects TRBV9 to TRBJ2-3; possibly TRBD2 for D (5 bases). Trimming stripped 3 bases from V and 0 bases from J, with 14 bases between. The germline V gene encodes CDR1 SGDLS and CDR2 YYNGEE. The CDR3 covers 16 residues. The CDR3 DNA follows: TGTGCCAGCAGCGACCTCGGGAAAATAAGCACAGATACGCAGTATTTT. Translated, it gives CASSDLGKISTDTQYF.

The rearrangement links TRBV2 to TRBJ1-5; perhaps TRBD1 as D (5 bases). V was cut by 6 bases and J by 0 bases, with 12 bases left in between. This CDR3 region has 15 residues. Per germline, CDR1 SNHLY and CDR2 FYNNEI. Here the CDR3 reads CASRRQFDSNQPQHF. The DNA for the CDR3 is TGTGCCAGCAGAAGACAGTTTGATAGCAATCAGCCCCAGCATTTT.

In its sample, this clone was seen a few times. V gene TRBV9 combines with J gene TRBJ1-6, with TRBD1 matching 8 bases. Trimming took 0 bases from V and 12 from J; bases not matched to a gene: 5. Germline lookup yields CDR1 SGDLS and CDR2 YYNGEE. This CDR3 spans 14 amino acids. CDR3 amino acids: CASSVALGTGPLHF. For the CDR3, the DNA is TGTGCCAGCAGCGTAGCTCTGGGGACAGGACCCCTCCACTTT.

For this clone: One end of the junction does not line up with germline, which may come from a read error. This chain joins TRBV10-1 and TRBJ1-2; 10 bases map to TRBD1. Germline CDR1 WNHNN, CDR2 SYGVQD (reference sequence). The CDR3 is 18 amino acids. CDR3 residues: CVSSESFRDRGFRYGYTF. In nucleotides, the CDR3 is TGCGTCAGCAGTGAGTCGTTTCGGGACAGGGGTTTTCGCTATGGCTACACCTTC.

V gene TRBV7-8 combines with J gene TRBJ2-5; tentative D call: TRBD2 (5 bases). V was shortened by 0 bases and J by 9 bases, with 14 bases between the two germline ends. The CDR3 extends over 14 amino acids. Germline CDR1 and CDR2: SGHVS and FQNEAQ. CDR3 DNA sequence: TGTGCCAGCAGCTTAGCAGGCGGGCCGGCGGCCCAGTACTTC. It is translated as CASSLAGGPAAQYF. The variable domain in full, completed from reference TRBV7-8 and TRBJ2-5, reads GAGVSQSPRYKVAKRGQDVALRCDPISGHVSLFWYQQALGQGPEFLTYFQNEAQLDKSGLPSDRFFAERPEGSVSTLKIQRTQQEDSAVYLCASSLAGGPAAQYFGPGTRLLVL.

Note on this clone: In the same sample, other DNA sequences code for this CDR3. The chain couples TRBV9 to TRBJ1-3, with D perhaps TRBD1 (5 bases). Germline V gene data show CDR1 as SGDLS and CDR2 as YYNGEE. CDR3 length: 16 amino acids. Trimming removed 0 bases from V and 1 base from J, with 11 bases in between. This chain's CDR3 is CASSVDAGRSGNTIYF. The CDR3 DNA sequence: TGTGCCAGCAGCGTAGACGCAGGGCGTTCTGGAAACACCATATATTTT.

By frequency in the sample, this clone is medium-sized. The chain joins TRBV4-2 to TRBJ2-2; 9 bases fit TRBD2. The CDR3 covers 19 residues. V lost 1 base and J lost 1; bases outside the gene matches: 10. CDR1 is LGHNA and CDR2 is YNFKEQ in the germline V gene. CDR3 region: CASSQGEASGALNTGELFF. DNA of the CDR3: TGTGCCAGCAGCCAAGGAGAGGCTAGCGGGGCATTGAACACCGGGGAGCTGTTTTTT.

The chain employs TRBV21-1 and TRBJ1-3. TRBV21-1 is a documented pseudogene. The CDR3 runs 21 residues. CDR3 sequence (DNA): TGTGCCAGCAGCAAAGAGACCCCGGGGGAGACAGGTAAGGGCTCTGGAAACACCATATATTTT. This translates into CASSKETPGETGKGSGNTIYF.

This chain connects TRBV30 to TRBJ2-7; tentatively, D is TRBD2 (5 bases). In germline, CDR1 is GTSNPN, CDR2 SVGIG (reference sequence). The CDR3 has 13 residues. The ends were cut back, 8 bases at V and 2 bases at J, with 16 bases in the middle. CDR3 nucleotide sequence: TGTGCCCCGCCACCGGGGAGTCCCTACGAGCAGTACTTC. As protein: CAPPPGSPYEQYF.

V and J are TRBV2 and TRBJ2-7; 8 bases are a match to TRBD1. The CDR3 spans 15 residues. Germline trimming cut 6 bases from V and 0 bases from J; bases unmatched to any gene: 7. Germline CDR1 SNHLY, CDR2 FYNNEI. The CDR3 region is CASRSNQGASYEQYF. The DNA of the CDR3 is TGTGCCAGCAGGTCAAACCAGGGGGCCTCCTACGAGCAGTACTTC. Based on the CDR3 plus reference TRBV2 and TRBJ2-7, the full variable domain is EPEVTQTPSHQVTQMGQEVILRCVPISNHLYFYWYRQILGQKVEFLVSFYNNEISEKSEIFDDQFSVERPDGSNFTLKIRSTKLEDSAMYFCASRSNQGASYEQYFGPGTRLTVT.

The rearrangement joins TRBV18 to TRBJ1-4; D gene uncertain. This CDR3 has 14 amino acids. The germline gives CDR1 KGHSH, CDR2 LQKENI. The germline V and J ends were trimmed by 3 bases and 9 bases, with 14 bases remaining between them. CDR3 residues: CASSPGGVAKKLFF. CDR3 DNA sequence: TGTGCCAGCTCACCCGGCGGGGTGGCGAAAAAACTGTTTTTT.

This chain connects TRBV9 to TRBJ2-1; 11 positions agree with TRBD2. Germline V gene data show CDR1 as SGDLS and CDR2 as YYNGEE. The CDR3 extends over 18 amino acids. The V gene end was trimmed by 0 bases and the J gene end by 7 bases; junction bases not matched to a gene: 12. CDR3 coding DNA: TGTGCCAGCAGCGTAGGTCTAGCGGGGGGCCTCATAAGGAATGAGCAGTTCTTC. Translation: CASSVGLAGGLIRNEQFF.

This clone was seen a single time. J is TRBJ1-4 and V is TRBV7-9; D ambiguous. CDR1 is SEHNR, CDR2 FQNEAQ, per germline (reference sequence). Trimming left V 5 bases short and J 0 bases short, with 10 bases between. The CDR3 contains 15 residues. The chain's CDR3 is CASSPSTATNEKLFF. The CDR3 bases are TGTGCCAGCAGCCCCTCCACAGCAACTAATGAAAAACTGTTTTTT.

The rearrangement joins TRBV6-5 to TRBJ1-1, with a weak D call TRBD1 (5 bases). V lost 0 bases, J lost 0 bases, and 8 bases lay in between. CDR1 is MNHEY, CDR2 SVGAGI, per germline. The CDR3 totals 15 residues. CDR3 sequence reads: CASSYSNRLNTEAFF. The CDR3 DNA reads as TGTGCCAGCAGTTACTCGAACAGGTTGAACACTGAAGCTTTCTTT.

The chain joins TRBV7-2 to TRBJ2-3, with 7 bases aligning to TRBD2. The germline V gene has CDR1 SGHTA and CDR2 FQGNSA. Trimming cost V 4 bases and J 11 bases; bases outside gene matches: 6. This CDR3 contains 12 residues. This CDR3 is CASSWVSGVQYF. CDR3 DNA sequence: TGTGCCAGCAGCTGGGTAAGCGGGGTGCAGTATTTT.

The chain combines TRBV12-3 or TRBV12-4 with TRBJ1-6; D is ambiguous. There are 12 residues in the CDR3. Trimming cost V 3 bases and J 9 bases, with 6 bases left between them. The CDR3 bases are TGTGCCAGCAGTTTCCGGGGTTCACCCCTCCACTTT. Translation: CASSFRGSPLHF.

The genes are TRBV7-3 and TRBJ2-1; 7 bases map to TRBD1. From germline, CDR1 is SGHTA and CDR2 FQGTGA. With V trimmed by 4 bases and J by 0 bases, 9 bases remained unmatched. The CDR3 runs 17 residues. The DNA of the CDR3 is TGTGCCAGCAGCTACCGAGGGGGCCCGAGCTCCTACAATGAGCAGTTCTTC. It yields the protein CASSYRGGPSSYNEQFF.

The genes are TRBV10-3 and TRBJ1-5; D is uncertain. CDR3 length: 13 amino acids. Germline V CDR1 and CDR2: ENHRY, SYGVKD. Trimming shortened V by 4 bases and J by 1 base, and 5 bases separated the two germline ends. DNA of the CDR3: TGTGCCATCAGTGCGGACAGCAATCAGCCCCAGCATTTT. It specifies CAISADSNQPQHF.

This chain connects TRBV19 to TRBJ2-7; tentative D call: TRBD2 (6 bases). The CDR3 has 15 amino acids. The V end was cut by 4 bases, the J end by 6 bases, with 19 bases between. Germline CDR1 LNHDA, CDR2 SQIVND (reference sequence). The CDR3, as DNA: TGTGCCAGTAGTACCCTCGGGGCAGTGGGGGGCGAGCAGTACTTC. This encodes CASSTLGAVGGEQYF.

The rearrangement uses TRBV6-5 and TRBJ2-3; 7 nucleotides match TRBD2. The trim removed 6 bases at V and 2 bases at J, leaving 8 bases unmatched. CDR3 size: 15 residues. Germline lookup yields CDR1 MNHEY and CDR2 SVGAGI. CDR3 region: CASRKMGGTTDTQYF. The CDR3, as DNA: TGTGCCAGCAGGAAAATGGGGGGGACCACAGATACGCAGTATTTT.

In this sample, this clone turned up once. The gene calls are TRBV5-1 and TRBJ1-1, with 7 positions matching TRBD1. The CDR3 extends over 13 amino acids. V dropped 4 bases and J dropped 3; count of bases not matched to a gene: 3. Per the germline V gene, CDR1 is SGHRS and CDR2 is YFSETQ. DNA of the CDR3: TGCGCCAGCAGCGACACAGGGGACACTGAAGCTTTCTTT. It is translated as CASSDTGDTEAFF.

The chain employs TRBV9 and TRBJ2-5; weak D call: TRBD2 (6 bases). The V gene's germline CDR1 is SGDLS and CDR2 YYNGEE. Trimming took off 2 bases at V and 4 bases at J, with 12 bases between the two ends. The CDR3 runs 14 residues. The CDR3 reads CASSVQEGRETQYF. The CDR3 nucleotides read TGTGCCAGCAGCGTGCAGGAGGGTAGAGAGACCCAGTACTTC.

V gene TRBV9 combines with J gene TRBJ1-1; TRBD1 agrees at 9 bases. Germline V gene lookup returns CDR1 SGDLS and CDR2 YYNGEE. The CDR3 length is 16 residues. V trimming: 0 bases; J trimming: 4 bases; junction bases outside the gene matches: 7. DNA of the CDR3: TGTGCCAGCAGCGTAGCCCCGACAGGGGGGATCACTGAAGCTTTCTTT. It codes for CASSVAPTGGITEAFF.

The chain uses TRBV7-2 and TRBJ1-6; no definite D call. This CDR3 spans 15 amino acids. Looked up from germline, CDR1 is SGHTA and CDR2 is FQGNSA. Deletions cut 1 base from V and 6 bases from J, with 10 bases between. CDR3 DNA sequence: TGTGCCAGCAGCTTAGATCGCATTGGTAATTCACCCCTCCACTTT. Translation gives CASSLDRIGNSPLHF. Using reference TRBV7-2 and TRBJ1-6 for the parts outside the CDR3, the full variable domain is GAGVSQSPSNKVTEKGKDVELRCDPISGHTALYWYRQSLGQGLEFLIYFQGNSAPDKSGLPSDRFSAERTGGSVSTLTIQRTQQEDSAVYLCASSLDRIGNSPLHFGNGTRLTVT.

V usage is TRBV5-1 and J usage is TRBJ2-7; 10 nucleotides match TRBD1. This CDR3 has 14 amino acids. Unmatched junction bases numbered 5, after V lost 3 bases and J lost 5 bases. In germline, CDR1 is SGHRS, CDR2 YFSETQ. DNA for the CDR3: TGCGCCAGCAGCTCTTCCGGGACAGGGGACGAGCAGTACTTC. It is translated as CASSSSGTGDEQYF.